This T cell receptor (beta chain) is drawn from a study of cytomegalovirus exposure and HLA in healthy donors. This CDR3 has 14 residues. V was pared by 4 bases and J by 12 bases, with 19 bases between. Germline V gene sequence: CDR1 LGHNA, CDR2 YSLEER. Primers included in the PCR were 60 Vbeta and 13 Jbeta primers. Clones were sequenced by immunoSEQ multiplex PCR, and TCRdb holds only the in-frame ones, with some missing. The table lists under 200,000 clones, around 80% of them singletons. The sequencing input was PBMCs. The receptor was isolated from a male donor in good health and CMV-seronegative. The chain uses TRBV4-3 and TRBJ2-1, with a weak D call TRBD2 (5 bases). This CDR3 reads CASSREHILDPQFF. CDR3 DNA: TGCGCCAGCAGCCGGGAGCACATACTTGATCCGCAGTTCTTC.